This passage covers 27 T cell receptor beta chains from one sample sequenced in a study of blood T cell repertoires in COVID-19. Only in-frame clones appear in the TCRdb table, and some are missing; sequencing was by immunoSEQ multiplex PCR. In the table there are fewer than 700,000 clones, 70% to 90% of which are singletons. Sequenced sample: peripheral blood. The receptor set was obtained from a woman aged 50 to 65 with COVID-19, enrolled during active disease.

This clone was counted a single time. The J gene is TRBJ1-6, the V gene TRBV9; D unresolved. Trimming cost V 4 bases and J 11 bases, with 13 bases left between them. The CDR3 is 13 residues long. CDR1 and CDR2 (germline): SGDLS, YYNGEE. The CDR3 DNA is TGTGCCAGCAGCCCGTATGAGGGTCCACCCCTCCACTTT. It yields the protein CASSPYEGPPLHF. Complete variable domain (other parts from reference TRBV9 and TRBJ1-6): DSGVTQTPKHLITATGQRVTLRCSPRSGDLSVYWYQQSLDQGLQFLIQYYNGEERAKGNILERFSAQQFPDLHSELNLSSLELGDSALYFCASSPYEGPPLHFGNGTRLTVT.

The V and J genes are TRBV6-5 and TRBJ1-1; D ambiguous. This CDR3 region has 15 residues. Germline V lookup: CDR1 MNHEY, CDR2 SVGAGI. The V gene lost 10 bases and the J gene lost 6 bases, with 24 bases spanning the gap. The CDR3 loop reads CATSRKEVERAEAFF. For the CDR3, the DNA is TGTGCCACATCGAGGAAGGAGGTGGAGAGGGCTGAAGCTTTCTTT.

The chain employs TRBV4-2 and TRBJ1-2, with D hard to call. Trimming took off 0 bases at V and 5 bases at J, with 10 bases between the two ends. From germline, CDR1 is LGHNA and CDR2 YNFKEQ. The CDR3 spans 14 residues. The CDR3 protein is CASSQEAGLYGYTF. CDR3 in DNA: TGTGCCAGCAGCCAAGAGGCAGGACTATATGGCTACACCTTC.

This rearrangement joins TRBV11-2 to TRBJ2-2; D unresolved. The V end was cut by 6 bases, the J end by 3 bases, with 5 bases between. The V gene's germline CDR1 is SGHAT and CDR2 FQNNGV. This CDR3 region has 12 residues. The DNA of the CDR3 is TGTGCCAGCAGACCAGACACCGGGGAGCTGTTTTTT. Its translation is CASRPDTGELFF. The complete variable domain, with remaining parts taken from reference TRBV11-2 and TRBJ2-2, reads EAGVAQSPRYKIIEKRQSVAFWCNPISGHATLYWYQQILGQGPKLLIQFQNNGVVDDSQLPKDRFSAERLKGVDSTLKIQPAKLEDSAVYLCASRPDTGELFFGEGSRLTVL.

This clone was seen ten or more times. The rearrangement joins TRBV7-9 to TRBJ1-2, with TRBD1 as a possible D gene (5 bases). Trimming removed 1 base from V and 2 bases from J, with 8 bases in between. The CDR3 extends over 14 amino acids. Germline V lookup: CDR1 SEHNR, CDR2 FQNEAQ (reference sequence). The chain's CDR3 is CASSLGQSNYGYTF. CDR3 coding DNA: TGTGCCAGCAGCTTAGGACAGAGCAACTATGGCTACACCTTC.

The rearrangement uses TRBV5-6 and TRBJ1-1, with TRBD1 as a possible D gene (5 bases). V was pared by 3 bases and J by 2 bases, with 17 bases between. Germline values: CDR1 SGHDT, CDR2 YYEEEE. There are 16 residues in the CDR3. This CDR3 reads CASSSGTDGRNTEAFF. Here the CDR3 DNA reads TGTGCCAGCAGCTCCGGGACGGACGGGAGAAACACTGAAGCTTTCTTT.

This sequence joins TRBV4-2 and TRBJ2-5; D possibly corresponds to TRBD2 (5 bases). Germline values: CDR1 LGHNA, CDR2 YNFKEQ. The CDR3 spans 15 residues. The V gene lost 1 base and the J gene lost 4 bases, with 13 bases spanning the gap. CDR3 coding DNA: TGTGCCAGCAGCCAAGGCAGCGGTTCCTCAGAGACCCAGTACTTC. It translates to CASSQGSGSSETQYF.

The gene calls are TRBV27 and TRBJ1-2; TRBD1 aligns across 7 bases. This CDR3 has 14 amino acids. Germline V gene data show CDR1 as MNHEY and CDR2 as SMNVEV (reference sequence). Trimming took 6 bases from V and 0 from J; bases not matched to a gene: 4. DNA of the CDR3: TGTGCCAGCAGCGGACAGGCTTCTAACTATGGCTACACCTTC. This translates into CASSGQASNYGYTF.

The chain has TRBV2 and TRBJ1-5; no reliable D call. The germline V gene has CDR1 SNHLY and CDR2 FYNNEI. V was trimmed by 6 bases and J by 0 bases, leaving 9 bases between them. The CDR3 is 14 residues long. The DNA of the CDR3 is TGTGCCAGCAGGGAAAACTATAGCAATCAGCCCCAGCATTTT. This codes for CASRENYSNQPQHF.

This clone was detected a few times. This chain's CDR3 is CASSPTGGGGYTF. The CDR3 coding sequence is TGTGCCAGCAGCCCGACAGGGGGAGGCGGCTACACCTTC. The chain recombines TRBV7-3 with TRBJ1-2, with 9 bases lining up with TRBD1. This CDR3 is built from 13 residues. The trim removed 5 bases at V and 8 bases at J, leaving 6 bases unmatched. Germline V gene lookup returns CDR1 SGHTA and CDR2 FQGTGA.

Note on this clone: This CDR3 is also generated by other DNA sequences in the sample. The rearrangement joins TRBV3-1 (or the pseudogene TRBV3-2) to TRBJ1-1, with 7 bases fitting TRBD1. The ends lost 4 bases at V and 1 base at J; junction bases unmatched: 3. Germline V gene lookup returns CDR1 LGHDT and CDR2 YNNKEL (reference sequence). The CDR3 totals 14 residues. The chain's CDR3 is CASSRRTGNTEAFF. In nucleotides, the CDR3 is TGTGCCAGCAGCCGAAGGACAGGGAACACTGAAGCTTTCTTT.

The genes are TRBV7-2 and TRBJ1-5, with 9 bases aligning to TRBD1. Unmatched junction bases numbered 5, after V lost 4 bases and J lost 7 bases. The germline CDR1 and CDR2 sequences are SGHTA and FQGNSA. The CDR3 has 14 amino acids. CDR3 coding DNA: TGTGCCAGCAGCTCTCGACAGGGGGAACAGCCCCAGCATTTT. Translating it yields CASSSRQGEQPQHF.

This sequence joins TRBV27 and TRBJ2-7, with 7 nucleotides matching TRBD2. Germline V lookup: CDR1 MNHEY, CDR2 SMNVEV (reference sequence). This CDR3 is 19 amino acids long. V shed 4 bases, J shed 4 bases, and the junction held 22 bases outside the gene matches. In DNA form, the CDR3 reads TGTGCCAGCAGTTCCCCCTCCGGGGACGGCCGAAAAGCGGGGTACGAGCAGTACTTC. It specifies CASSSPSGDGRKAGYEQYF.

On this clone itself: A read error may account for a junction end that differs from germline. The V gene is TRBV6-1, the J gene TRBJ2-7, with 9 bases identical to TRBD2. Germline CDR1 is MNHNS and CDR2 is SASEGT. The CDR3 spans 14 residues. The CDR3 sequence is CASREAGGNYEQYF. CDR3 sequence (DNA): TGTGCCAGCAGGGAAGCGGGGGGTAACTACGAGCAGTACTTC.

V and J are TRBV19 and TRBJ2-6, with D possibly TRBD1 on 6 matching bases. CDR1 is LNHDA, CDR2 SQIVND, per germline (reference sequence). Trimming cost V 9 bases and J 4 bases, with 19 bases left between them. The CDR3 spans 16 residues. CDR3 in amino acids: CASAIQGWAGANVLTF. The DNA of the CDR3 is TGTGCCAGCGCCATTCAGGGGTGGGCCGGGGCCAACGTCCTGACTTTC.

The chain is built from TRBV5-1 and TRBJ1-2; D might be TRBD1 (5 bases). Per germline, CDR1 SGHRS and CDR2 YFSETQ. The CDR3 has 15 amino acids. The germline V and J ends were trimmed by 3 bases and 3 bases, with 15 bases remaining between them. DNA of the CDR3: TGCGCCAGCAGCTCGTTCGGGGGAGCAGACTATGGCTACACCTTC. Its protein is CASSSFGGADYGYTF.

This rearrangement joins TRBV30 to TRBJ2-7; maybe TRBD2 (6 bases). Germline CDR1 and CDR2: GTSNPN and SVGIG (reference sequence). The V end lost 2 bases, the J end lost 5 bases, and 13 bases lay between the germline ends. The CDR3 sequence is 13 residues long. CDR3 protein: CAWSTQGGDEQYF. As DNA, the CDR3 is TGTGCCTGGAGTACCCAGGGCGGGGACGAGCAGTACTTC.

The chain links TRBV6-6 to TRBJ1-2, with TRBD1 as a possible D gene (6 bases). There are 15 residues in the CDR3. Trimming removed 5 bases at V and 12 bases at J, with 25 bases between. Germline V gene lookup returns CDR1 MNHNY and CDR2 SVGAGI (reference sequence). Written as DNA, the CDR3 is TGTGCCAGCAGTCGAACGGACAGTTCTGGGAGGGATGACACCTTC. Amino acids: CASSRTDSSGRDDTF.

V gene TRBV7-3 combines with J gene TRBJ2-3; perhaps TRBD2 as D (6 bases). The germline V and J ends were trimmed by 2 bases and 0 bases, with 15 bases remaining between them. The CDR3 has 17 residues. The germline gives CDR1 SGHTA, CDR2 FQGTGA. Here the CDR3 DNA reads TGTGCCAGCAGCTTATTCGGGGCAGGGACTAGCACAGATACGCAGTATTTT. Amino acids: CASSLFGAGTSTDTQYF.

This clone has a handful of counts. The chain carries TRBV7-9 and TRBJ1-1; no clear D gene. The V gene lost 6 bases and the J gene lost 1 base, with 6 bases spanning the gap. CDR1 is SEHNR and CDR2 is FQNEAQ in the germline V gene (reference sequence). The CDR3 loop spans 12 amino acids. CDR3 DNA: TGTGCCAGCAGGAACAGGAACACTGAAGCTTTCTTT. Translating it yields CASRNRNTEAFF.

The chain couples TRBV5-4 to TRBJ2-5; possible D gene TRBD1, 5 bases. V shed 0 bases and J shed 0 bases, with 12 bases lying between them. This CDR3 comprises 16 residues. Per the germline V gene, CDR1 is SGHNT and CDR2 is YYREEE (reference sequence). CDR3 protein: CASSLGGGVDQETQYF. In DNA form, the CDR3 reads TGTGCCAGCAGCTTGGGGGGCGGAGTAGACCAAGAGACCCAGTACTTC.

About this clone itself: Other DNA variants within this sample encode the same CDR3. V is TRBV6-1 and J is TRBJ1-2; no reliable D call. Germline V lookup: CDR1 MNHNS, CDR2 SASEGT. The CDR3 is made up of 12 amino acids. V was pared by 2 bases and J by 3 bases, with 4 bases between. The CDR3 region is CASSEPDYGYTF. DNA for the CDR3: TGTGCCAGCAGTGAACCAGACTATGGCTACACCTTC.

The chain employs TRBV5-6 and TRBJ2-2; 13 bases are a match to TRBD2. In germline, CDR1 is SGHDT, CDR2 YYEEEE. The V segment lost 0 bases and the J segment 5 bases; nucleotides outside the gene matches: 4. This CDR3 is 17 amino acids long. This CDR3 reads CASSLGTSGGATGELFF. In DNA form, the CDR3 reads TGTGCCAGCAGCTTGGGAACTAGCGGGGGGGCGACCGGGGAGCTGTTTTTT.

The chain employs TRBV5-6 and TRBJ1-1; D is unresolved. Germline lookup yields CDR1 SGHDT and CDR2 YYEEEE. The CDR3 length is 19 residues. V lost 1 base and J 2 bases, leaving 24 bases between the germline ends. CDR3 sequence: CASSLRALQLAGANTEAFF. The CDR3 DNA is TGTGCCAGCAGCTTGCGGGCACTACAACTGGCGGGTGCAAACACTGAAGCTTTCTTT.

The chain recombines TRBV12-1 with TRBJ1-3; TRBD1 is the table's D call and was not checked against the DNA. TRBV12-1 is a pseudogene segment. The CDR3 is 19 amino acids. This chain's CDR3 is CASSFGSQWGTGDGNTIYF. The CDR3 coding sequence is TGTGCCAGCAGCTTTGGGTCACAATGGGGGACAGGGGATGGAAACACCATATATTTT.

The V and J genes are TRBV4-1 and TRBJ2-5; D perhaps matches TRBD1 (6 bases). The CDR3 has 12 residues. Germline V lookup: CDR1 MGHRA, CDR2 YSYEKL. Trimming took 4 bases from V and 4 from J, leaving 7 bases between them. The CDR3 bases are TGCGCCAGCAGCCCACAGGGAGAGACCCAGTACTTC. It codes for CASSPQGETQYF.

The DNA for the CDR3 is TGTGCCAGCAGTTGGGGCGTAGAGCAGTTCTTC. The encoded protein is CASSWGVEQFF. The gene calls are TRBV27 and TRBJ2-1; possible D gene TRBD1, 5 bases. Germline values: CDR1 MNHEY, CDR2 SMNVEV (reference sequence). The CDR3 is made up of 11 amino acids. Trimming removed 4 bases from V and 10 bases from J, with 8 bases in between.